This record covers a single T cell receptor (beta chain). Its matching antigen is unknown. The entry originates in a study of radiation and T cells in renal cell carcinoma. Overall study context: Nephrectomy followed 15 Gy stereotactic body radiation by 4 weeks. Whole-study results and caveats: From baseline, blood top tumor clonotypes peaked at 2 weeks post-radiation.

Data came from immunoSEQ multiplex PCR; TCRdb stores just in-frame clones and leaves some out. This table holds 100,000 to 150,000 clones, about 81% found once. As for time point: blood 2 weeks post-SBRT. Regarding treatment: 15 Gy SBRT to primary tumor, nephrectomy 4 weeks later. The CDR3 totals 13 residues. The germline V gene has CDR1 SEHNR and CDR2 FQNEAQ (reference sequence). The V end was cut by 6 bases, the J end by 6 bases, with 15 bases between. This sequence joins TRBV7-9 and TRBJ2-7; D is unresolved. The source is a man in his fifties or sixties with renal cell carcinoma. The sample was blood, taken from a patient whose treatment included radiotherapy and nephrectomy. CDR3 coding DNA: TGTGCCAGCAGGCCGGACGGATTCCTCGAGCAGTACTTC. Encoded protein: CASRPDGFLEQYF.